This T cell receptor beta chain stems from a study of cytomegalovirus exposure and HLA in healthy donors. The wider study: Early on, a data release was issued that held some 85 million unique TCRs from HLA-typed donors.

CDR1 and CDR2 (germline): MDHEN, SYDVKM. The CDR3 consists of 12 residues. Trimming pared 1 base from V and 3 bases from J, leaving 4 bases between. Whole-study findings and limits: Among CMV-associated TCR beta chains, most appeared HLA-restricted in a later analysis.

About this clone: Its antigen remains unknown.

PCR used 60 Vbeta primers and 13 Jbeta primers. Data came from immunoSEQ multiplex PCR; TCRdb stores just in-frame clones and leaves some out. The sample records approximately 100,000 clones, roughly three quarters being singletons. Material: PBMCs. This TCR derives from a female donor in good health and CMV-seropositive. The rearrangement joins TRBV28 to TRBJ2-7; D is uncertain. CDR3 sequence: CASSLSNYEQYF. CDR3 DNA: TGTGCCAGCAGTTTATCAAACTACGAGCAGTACTTC.